These 8 T cell receptor beta chains were sequenced from one sample in a study of T cells in Graves' hyperthyroidism and ophthalmopathy. The CDR3 regions of TCR beta were amplified from RNA transcripts. A first-round RT-PCR of the TCR CDR3 used the HTBI primer set. TCRdb recomputed calls from the multiplex PCR reads with MiXCR, one row per CDR3 protein. The repertoire holds over 500,000 distinct CDR3 sequences, with around 50% as singletons. Sequencing input: peripheral blood or thyroid tissue (not recorded which). These receptors originate from an adult woman with Graves' disease, either hyperthyroidism or ophthalmopathy (not recorded which).

This clonotype was recorded many times. J is TRBJ1-1 and V is TRBV7-2, with D uncertain. V was clipped by 1 base and J by 3 bases, with 6 bases between them. The CDR3 covers 13 residues. Germline V gene sequence: CDR1 SGHTA, CDR2 FQGNSA. CDR3: CASSLDVDTEAFF. CDR3 sequence (DNA): TGTGCCAGCAGCTTAGATGTGGACACTGAAGCTTTCTTT.

This CDR3 is CASSRTGSSDEQYF. The CDR3 region has the DNA TGCGCCAGCAGCCGAACAGGGAGCAGCGACGAGCAGTACTTC. The rearrangement joins TRBV4-1 to TRBJ2-7; possibly TRBD1 for D (6 bases). The V gene's germline CDR1 is MGHRA and CDR2 YSYEKL. Trimming stripped 4 bases from V and 5 bases from J, with 15 bases between. The CDR3 spans 14 residues.

This clonotype was seen a handful of times. A junction boundary mismatches the germline segment, possibly from a read error. V usage is TRBV7-2 and J usage is TRBJ1-1; 8 nucleotides line up with TRBD1. Germline V gene data show CDR1 as SGHTA and CDR2 as FQGNSA. The CDR3 totals 13 residues. As DNA, the CDR3 is TGTGCCAGCAGCAAAGGCGACAGGGGTGAAACTTTCTTT. Translated: CASSKGDRGETFF.

As for this clonotype: A much larger clone differs from this one at a single base, so this may be a read error. Written as DNA, the CDR3 is TGCAGTGCTAGTGAGGGGGCGGATTACCTTTTCACCGGGGAGCTGTTTTTT. It yields the protein CSASEGADYLFTGELFF. The chain has TRBV20-1 and TRBJ2-2; 7 bases are a match to TRBD1. Germline V CDR1 and CDR2: DFQATT, SNEGSKA (reference sequence). The CDR3 extends over 17 amino acids. The V segment lost 3 bases and the J segment 4 bases; nucleotides outside the gene matches: 14.

Many counts were recorded for this clonotype. V usage is TRBV6-2 or TRBV6-3 and J usage is TRBJ2-5; D gene ambiguous. Germline CDR1 is MNHEY and CDR2 is SVGEGT. This CDR3 region has 14 residues. V gave up 2 bases and J gave up 1 base, with 8 bases separating them. The CDR3 is CASSYPNPQETQYF. CDR3 in DNA: TGTGCCAGCAGTTACCCTAACCCCCAAGAGACCCAGTACTTC.

CDR3 nucleotides: TGTGCCAGCAGCTTACGCGGGCAGGGACAGCCGAGTGGGGGCTACACCTTC. This gives the protein CASSLRGQGQPSGGYTF. The rearrangement uses TRBV7-2 and TRBJ1-2; 7 bases are a match to TRBD1. This CDR3 has 17 residues. The V segment lost 2 bases and the J segment 8 bases; nucleotides outside the gene matches: 17. Germline V CDR1 and CDR2: SGHTA, FQGNSA.

The genes are TRBV7-9 and TRBJ2-5; 11 bases are a match to TRBD2. V shed 4 bases, J shed 5 bases, and the junction held 9 bases outside the gene matches. The length of the CDR3 is 16 residues. Germline CDR1 SEHNR, CDR2 FQNEAQ (reference sequence). CDR3 nucleotides: TGTGCCAGCAGCTCTAGCGGGAGGAGTGTCGGGGAGACCCAGTACTTC. It translates to CASSSSGRSVGETQYF.

The chain combines TRBV7-2 with TRBJ2-2; TRBD1 aligns across 9 bases. After removal of 5 bases from V and 1 base from J, the junction contained 2 bases not matched to a gene. The germline CDR1 and CDR2 sequences are SGHTA and FQGNSA. The CDR3 covers 15 residues. The DNA for the CDR3 is TGTGCCAGCAGCCACAGGGGGCTGAACACCGGGGAGCTGTTTTTT. Translating it yields CASSHRGLNTGELFF.